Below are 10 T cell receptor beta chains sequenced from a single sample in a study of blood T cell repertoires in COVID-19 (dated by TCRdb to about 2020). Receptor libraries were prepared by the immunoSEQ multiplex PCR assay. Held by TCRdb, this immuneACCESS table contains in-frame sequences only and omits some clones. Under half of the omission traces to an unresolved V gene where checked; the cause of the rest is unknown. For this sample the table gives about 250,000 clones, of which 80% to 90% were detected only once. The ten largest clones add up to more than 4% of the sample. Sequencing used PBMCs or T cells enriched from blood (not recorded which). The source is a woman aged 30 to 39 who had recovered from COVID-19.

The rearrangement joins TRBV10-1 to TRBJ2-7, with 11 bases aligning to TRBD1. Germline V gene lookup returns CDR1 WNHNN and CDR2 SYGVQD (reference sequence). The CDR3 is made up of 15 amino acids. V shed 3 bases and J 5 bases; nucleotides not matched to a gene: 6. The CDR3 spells CASSDPGQGVHEQYF. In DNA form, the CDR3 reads TGCGCCAGCAGTGACCCGGGACAGGGGGTCCACGAGCAGTACTTC.

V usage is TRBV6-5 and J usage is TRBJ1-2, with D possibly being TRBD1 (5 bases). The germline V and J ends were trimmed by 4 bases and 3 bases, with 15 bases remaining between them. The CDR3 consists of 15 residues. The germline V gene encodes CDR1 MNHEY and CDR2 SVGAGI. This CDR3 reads CASSSRHTGYYGYTF. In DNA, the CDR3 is TGTGCCAGCAGTTCTCGCCACACAGGCTACTATGGCTACACCTTC.

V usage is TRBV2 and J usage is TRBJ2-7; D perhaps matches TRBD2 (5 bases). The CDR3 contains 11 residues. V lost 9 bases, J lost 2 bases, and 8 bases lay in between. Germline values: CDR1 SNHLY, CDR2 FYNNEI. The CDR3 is CARGDAYEQYF. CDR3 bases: TGTGCCAGGGGAGACGCCTACGAGCAGTACTTC. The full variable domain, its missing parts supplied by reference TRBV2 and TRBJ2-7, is EPEVTQTPSHQVTQMGQEVILRCVPISNHLYFYWYRQILGQKVEFLVSFYNNEISEKSEIFDDQFSVERPDGSNFTLKIRSTKLEDSAMYFCARGDAYEQYFGPGTRLTVT.

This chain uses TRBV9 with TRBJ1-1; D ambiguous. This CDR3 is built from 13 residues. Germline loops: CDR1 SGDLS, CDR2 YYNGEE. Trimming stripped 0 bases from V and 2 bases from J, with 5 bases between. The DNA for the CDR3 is TGTGCCAGCAGCGTAGAAATAAACACTGAAGCTTTCTTT. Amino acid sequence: CASSVEINTEAFF.

CDR3 sequence reads: CASSLTGTSRRGEQFF. As DNA, the CDR3 is TGTGCCAGCAGCTTGACCGGGACTAGCAGGAGGGGTGAGCAGTTCTTC. V is TRBV7-9 and J is TRBJ2-1; 9 nucleotides line up with TRBD2. The CDR3 length is 16 residues. CDR1 is SEHNR and CDR2 is FQNEAQ in the germline V gene (reference sequence). Trimming cost V 3 bases and J 9 bases; bases outside gene matches: 12.

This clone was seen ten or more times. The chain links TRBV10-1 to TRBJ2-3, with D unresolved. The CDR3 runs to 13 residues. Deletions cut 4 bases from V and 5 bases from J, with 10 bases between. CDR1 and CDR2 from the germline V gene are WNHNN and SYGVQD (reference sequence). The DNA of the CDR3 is TGCGCCAGCAGTGTAAACCAACTAGATACGCAGTATTTT. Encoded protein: CASSVNQLDTQYF.

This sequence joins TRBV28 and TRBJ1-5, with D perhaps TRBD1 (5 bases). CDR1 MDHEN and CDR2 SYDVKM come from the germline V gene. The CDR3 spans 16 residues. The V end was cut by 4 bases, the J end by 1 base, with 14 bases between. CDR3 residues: CASSSGSAGSNQPQHF. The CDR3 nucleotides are TGTGCCAGCAGTTCAGGGTCGGCAGGGAGCAATCAGCCCCAGCATTTT.

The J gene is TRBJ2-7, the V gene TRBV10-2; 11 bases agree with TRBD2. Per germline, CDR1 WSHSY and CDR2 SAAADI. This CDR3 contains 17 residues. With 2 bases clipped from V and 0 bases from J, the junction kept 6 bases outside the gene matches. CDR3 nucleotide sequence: TGCGCCAGCAGTGAGCTAGCGGGGGGCTCCCTCTCCTACGAGCAGTACTTC. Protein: CASSELAGGSLSYEQYF.

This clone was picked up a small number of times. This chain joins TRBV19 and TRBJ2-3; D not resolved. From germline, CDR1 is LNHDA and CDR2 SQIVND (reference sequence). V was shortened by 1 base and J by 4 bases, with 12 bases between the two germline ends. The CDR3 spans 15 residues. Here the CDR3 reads CASSIGRPSSDTQYF. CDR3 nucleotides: TGTGCCAGTAGTATAGGCAGGCCCTCGTCAGATACGCAGTATTTT.

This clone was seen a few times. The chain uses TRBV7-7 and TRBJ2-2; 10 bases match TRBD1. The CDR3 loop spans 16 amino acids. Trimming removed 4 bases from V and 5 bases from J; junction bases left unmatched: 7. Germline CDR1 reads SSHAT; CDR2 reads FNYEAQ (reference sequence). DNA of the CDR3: TGTGCCAGCAGCTCGGGACAGGGGTTGGGGACCGGGGAGCTGTTTTTT. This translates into CASSSGQGLGTGELFF.